The 24 T cell receptor beta chains presented below share a single source sample, sequenced in a study of technical replicates of blood from a few donors. Repertoires were generated with immunoSEQ multiplex PCR, while TCRdb's copy carries only in-frame clones and drops some. In the table there are tens of thousands of clones, 85% to 95% of which are singletons. Sequencing used T cells isolated from PBMCs. Receptors originate from a human donor in good health.

This chain uses TRBV28 with TRBJ2-7, with D possibly TRBD2 on 7 matching bases. The length of the CDR3 is 14 residues. Germline lookup yields CDR1 MDHEN and CDR2 SYDVKM. V was shortened by 3 bases and J by 2 bases, with 11 bases between the two germline ends. DNA for the CDR3: TGTGCCAGCAGTTTGGGGGGGCAGACCTACGAGCAGTACTTC. Translated, it gives CASSLGGQTYEQYF.

The chain is built from TRBV11-1 and TRBJ2-3; D is perhaps TRBD2 (6 bases). This CDR3 region has 17 residues. Germline assignment: CDR1 SGHAT and CDR2 FQDESV (reference sequence). V lost 5 bases and J lost 1, with 19 bases in between. The CDR3 sequence: CASSRVTSLWGTDTQYF. DNA for the CDR3: TGTGCCAGCAGCCGAGTGACTAGTCTCTGGGGCACAGATACGCAGTATTTT.

This rearrangement joins TRBV29-1 to TRBJ2-7; TRBD2 aligns across 7 bases. This CDR3 has 13 residues. V trimming: 0 bases; J trimming: 6 bases; junction bases outside the gene matches: 5. Per the germline V gene, CDR1 is SQVTM and CDR2 is ANQGSEA. CDR3 sequence reads: CSVEDPPGGEQYF. The CDR3 nucleotides are TGCAGCGTTGAAGATCCGCCGGGGGGCGAGCAGTACTTC.

This clone was seen once. The V call is TRBV6-5, the J call TRBJ2-7; 8 bases map to TRBD1. Germline V gene data show CDR1 as MNHEY and CDR2 as SVGAGI. The CDR3 is made up of 14 amino acids. The V segment lost 8 bases and the J segment 7 bases; nucleotides outside the gene matches: 13. CDR3 protein: CASLEPRGPGEQYF. CDR3 DNA: TGTGCCAGCCTTGAACCCAGGGGGCCAGGAGAGCAGTACTTC.

This clone was seen a single time. The gene calls are TRBV9 and TRBJ2-1; the D gene is possibly TRBD1 (5 bases). With 0 bases removed from V and 4 bases from J, the gap between germline ends came to 8 bases. The germline V gene encodes CDR1 SGDLS and CDR2 YYNGEE. The CDR3 totals 14 residues. The CDR3 DNA is TGTGCCAGCAGCGTAGGGGGCATATACAATGAGCAGTTCTTC. This codes for CASSVGGIYNEQFF. Full variable domain (missing parts from reference TRBV9 and TRBJ2-1): DSGVTQTPKHLITATGQRVTLRCSPRSGDLSVYWYQQSLDQGLQFLIQYYNGEERAKGNILERFSAQQFPDLHSELNLSSLELGDSALYFCASSVGGIYNEQFFGPGTRLTVL.

The J gene is TRBJ1-1, the V gene TRBV9; D may be TRBD1 (6 bases). There are 15 residues in the CDR3. Germline loops: CDR1 SGDLS, CDR2 YYNGEE. The V end lost 3 bases, the J end lost 0 bases, and 12 bases lay between the germline ends. In DNA, the CDR3 is TGTGCCAGCAGCGCCCTACAGGGTATGAACACTGAAGCTTTCTTT. Its translation is CASSALQGMNTEAFF.

This rearrangement joins TRBV7-9 to TRBJ1-1; TRBD1 matches 9 bases. Germline-derived CDR1 and CDR2 are SEHNR and FQNEAQ (reference sequence). J was trimmed by 0 bases and V by 7 bases; bases with no gene match: 3. The CDR3 has 14 amino acids. CDR3 in DNA: TGTGCCAGCACCCGGGACAGGGTGAACACTGAAGCTTTCTTT. This sequence encodes CASTRDRVNTEAFF.

The rearrangement links TRBV5-1 to TRBJ2-2; 13 bases align to TRBD2. The V gene's germline CDR1 is SGHRS and CDR2 YFSETQ. The CDR3 has 17 amino acids. Trimming cost V 3 bases and J 7 bases; bases outside gene matches: 9. CDR3 in amino acids: CASSSELAGGPIGELFF. Written as DNA, the CDR3 is TGCGCCAGCAGCTCCGAACTAGCGGGAGGGCCGATCGGGGAGCTGTTTTTT.

V gene TRBV6-5 combines with J gene TRBJ2-7; D is uncertain. The length of the CDR3 is 12 residues. Trimming removed 9 bases at V and 3 bases at J, with 12 bases between. Germline loops: CDR1 MNHEY, CDR2 SVGAGI. The CDR3 DNA sequence: TGTGCCAGTTGGCAGGCGATCTACGAGCAGTACTTC. Its translation: CASWQAIYEQYF.

The chain carries TRBV11-2 and TRBJ2-4, with unresolved D. This CDR3 has 11 residues. In germline, CDR1 is SGHAT, CDR2 FQNNGV. V was clipped by 1 base and J by 13 bases, with 8 bases between them. The DNA for the CDR3 is TGTGCCAGCAGCTTAGGTACATTACAGTACTTC. Translation gives CASSLGTLQYF.

This chain links TRBV9 with TRBJ2-1, with 10 bases matching TRBD2. CDR1 and CDR2 (germline): SGDLS, YYNGEE. CDR3 length: 17 residues. J gave up 6 bases and V 0 bases, and 9 bases lay outside the gene matches. The CDR3 sequence is CASSVEASGRLVNEQFF. In DNA, the CDR3 is TGTGCCAGCAGCGTAGAGGCTAGCGGGAGACTAGTCAATGAGCAGTTCTTC. The entire variable domain, with the rest obtained from reference TRBV9 and TRBJ2-1, is as follows: DSGVTQTPKHLITATGQRVTLRCSPRSGDLSVYWYQQSLDQGLQFLIQYYNGEERAKGNILERFSAQQFPDLHSELNLSSLELGDSALYFCASSVEASGRLVNEQFFGPGTRLTVL.

This chain uses TRBV5-1 with TRBJ1-1, with 8 bases lining up with TRBD1. V gave up 5 bases and J gave up 5 bases; unmatched junction bases: 8. This CDR3 region has 14 residues. Germline assignment: CDR1 SGHRS and CDR2 YFSETQ. In DNA form, the CDR3 reads TGCGCCAGCAGTTTCGACAGGGGAAGAACTGAAGCTTTCTTT. Translated, it gives CASSFDRGRTEAFF.

The chain joins TRBV6-1 to TRBJ2-2, with D possibly matching TRBD1 (6 bases). V lost 4 bases, J lost 6 bases, and 12 bases lay in between. CDR1 is MNHNS, CDR2 SASEGT, per germline. This CDR3 region has 14 residues. CDR3 in amino acids: CASSAVGGAGELFF. The CDR3 coding sequence is TGTGCCAGCAGTGCCGTAGGGGGTGCCGGGGAGCTGTTTTTT.

The chain is built from TRBV5-6 and TRBJ2-7; 10 bases map to TRBD1. This CDR3 contains 15 residues. Losses at the gene ends were 2 bases for V and 9 bases for J; bases not matched to a gene: 11. Germline V lookup: CDR1 SGHDT, CDR2 YYEEEE. Here the CDR3 reads CASSLSPGQGRSQYF. The CDR3 region has the DNA TGTGCCAGCAGCTTAAGCCCGGGACAGGGGAGATCGCAGTACTTC. The full variable domain, rest sourced from reference TRBV5-6 and TRBJ2-7, is DAGVTQSPTHLIKTRGQQVTLRCSPKSGHDTVSWYQQALGQGPQFIFQYYEEEERQRGNFPDRFSGHQFPNYSSELNVNALLLGDSALYLCASSLSPGQGRSQYFGPGTRLTVT.

This rearrangement joins TRBV28 to TRBJ2-7; TRBD2 agrees at 10 bases. V trimming: 1 base; J trimming: 4 bases; junction bases outside the gene matches: 10. Germline-derived CDR1 and CDR2 are MDHEN and SYDVKM. There are 17 residues in the CDR3. CDR3 DNA: TGTGCCAGCAGTTTATCTTCCATTCTAGCGGGAGAATACGAGCAGTACTTC. Protein sequence: CASSLSSILAGEYEQYF.

The chain links TRBV27 to TRBJ2-7; 7 positions agree with TRBD2. The CDR3 spans 16 residues. The V gene end was trimmed by 0 bases and the J gene end by 4 bases; junction bases not matched to a gene: 9. Germline CDR1 and CDR2: MNHEY and SMNVEV (reference sequence). As DNA, the CDR3 is TGTGCCAGCAGTTTATCCTCAGGGAGGGTACTTTACGAGCAGTACTTC. Translating it yields CASSLSSGRVLYEQYF.

V usage is TRBV2 and J usage is TRBJ1-3; a possible D gene is TRBD1 (5 bases). This CDR3 is built from 14 residues. CDR1 is SNHLY and CDR2 is FYNNEI in the germline V gene. Trimming stripped 6 bases from V and 8 bases from J, with 17 bases between. The CDR3 region has the DNA TGTGCCAGCAGATTAAGGGGCAGCGTGCACACCATATATTTT. It codes for CASRLRGSVHTIYF. Variable domain in full (rest from reference TRBV2 and TRBJ1-3): EPEVTQTPSHQVTQMGQEVILRCVPISNHLYFYWYRQILGQKVEFLVSFYNNEISEKSEIFDDQFSVERPDGSNFTLKIRSTKLEDSAMYFCASRLRGSVHTIYFGEGSWLTVV.

The chain combines TRBV10-1 with TRBJ2-7; possibly TRBD1 for D (5 bases). The CDR3 loop spans 13 amino acids. The V end lost 2 bases, the J end lost 3 bases, and 8 bases lay between the germline ends. Germline loops: CDR1 WNHNN, CDR2 SYGVQD (reference sequence). CDR3 amino acids: CASSEGAGYEQYF. The CDR3 DNA follows: TGCGCCAGCAGTGAGGGGGCAGGCTACGAGCAGTACTTC.

V is TRBV4-1 and J is TRBJ2-7, with 7 bases matching TRBD2. Germline CDR1 is MGHRA and CDR2 is YSYEKL. Trimming at V came to 4 bases and at J to 6 bases, leaving 12 bases not matched to a gene. The CDR3 has 15 residues. The CDR3 sequence is CASSLKRGAPGEQYF. Here the CDR3 DNA reads TGCGCCAGCAGCCTAAAGCGGGGAGCCCCGGGCGAGCAGTACTTC.

CDR3 sequence: CASSLEGWGEQFF. The CDR3 region has the DNA TGTGCCAGCAGTCTAGAGGGCTGGGGTGAGCAGTTCTTC. V usage is TRBV6-6 and J usage is TRBJ2-1, with D perhaps TRBD2 (5 bases). V lost 5 bases, J lost 9 bases, and 14 bases lay in between. Germline V gene data show CDR1 as MNHNY and CDR2 as SVGAGI (reference sequence). The CDR3 is 13 amino acids.

DNA of the CDR3: TGTGCCAGCAGTGCTACAGGGGGGTACGACGAGCAGTACTTC. As protein: CASSATGGYDEQYF. This rearrangement joins TRBV2 to TRBJ2-7; TRBD1 aligns across 8 bases. This CDR3 contains 14 residues. Germline V CDR1 and CDR2: SNHLY, FYNNEI. After removal of 4 bases from V and 5 bases from J, the junction contained 7 bases not matched to a gene.

This chain joins TRBV6-1 and TRBJ2-7, with 9 bases fitting TRBD2. Germline V gives CDR1 MNHNS, CDR2 SASEGT. The V segment lost 3 bases and the J segment 3 bases; nucleotides outside the gene matches: 15. The CDR3 length is 18 residues. CDR3 loop: CASSDSYWGLAMVYEQYF. CDR3 DNA: TGTGCCAGCAGTGACAGTTATTGGGGACTAGCAATGGTCTACGAGCAGTACTTC.

The J gene is TRBJ1-5, the V gene TRBV18; D remains unclear. The CDR3 loop spans 15 amino acids. Looked up from germline, CDR1 is KGHSH and CDR2 is LQKENI. Trimming left V 2 bases short and J 0 bases short, with 8 bases between. The CDR3 DNA is TGTGCCAGCTCACCATCTGAGAATAGCAATCAGCCCCAGCATTTT. Protein: CASSPSENSNQPQHF.

The chain joins TRBV18 to TRBJ2-5; 10 nucleotides line up with TRBD2. J gave up 2 bases and V 6 bases, and 3 bases lay outside the gene matches. This CDR3 has 14 residues. Germline V CDR1 and CDR2: KGHSH, LQKENI. The CDR3 sequence: CASSLAGAQETQYF. The DNA for the CDR3 is TGTGCCAGCTCGCTAGCGGGAGCTCAAGAGACCCAGTACTTC.